This T cell receptor (beta chain) was sequenced during a study of CD8 T cells in ankylosing spondylitis. Trimming removed 3 bases from V and 3 bases from J, with 18 bases in between. Germline CDR1 and CDR2: DFQATT and SNEGSKA (reference sequence). CDR3 length equals 15 residues. Study results and caveats: The authors found the disease-linked clones to be CD8+ and relatively rare in peripheral blood. There was a TCR beta motif, made of eight highly homologous variants, that appeared characteristic of ankylosing spondylitis blood. Reports say disease-linked clones showed up significantly more in matched ankylosing spondylitis synovial fluid. Some motif variants were previously reported in reactive arthritis synovial fluid and blood.

Worth noting for this clonotype: Its target is unknown.

Library preparation for TCR beta used quantitative 5'-RACE with molecular barcodes. TCRdb re-derived calls from the 5' RACE reads in MiXCR, one entry per CDR3 protein. The data hold 700,000 or so distinct CDR3 sequences, with 15% to 20% observed a single time. The TCR sequence derives from a male donor with ankylosing spondylitis. The chain couples TRBV20-1 to TRBJ2-7; D is ambiguous. The specimen was blood, either unsorted or a sorted T cell fraction (not recorded which). CDR3 DNA sequence: TGCAGTGCTAGGGTGGCGGCAAGCCTCTTCTACGAGCAGTACTTC. This gives the protein CSARVAASLFYEQYF.